This T cell receptor (beta chain) is drawn from a study of T cell responses to AZD1222 COVID-19 vaccine. The study, taken as a whole, reports: The donor cohort was predominantly white British with a female majority, and clonal diversity may have been underestimated. Vaccination with two AZD1222 doses was followed by a rise in Spike-specific TCR breadth and depth.

Relative to its sample, this clone is medium-sized. As yet, its antigen is unknown. Pooling of second doses given at about 4 or about 12 weeks was done. This CDR3 has 16 residues. The repertoire was sequenced with immunoSEQ multiplex PCR; TCRdb's copy has only in-frame clones and lacks some. The sample includes 57,000 or so clones, around 80% of them seen just once. This sequence was found in an adult who received the AZD1222 COVID-19 vaccine. This material consisted of peripheral blood, taken 28 days after the second AZD1222 dose. The chain combines TRBV21-1 with TRBJ1-6; the table's D call of TRBD1 was not tested on the DNA. TRBV21-1 has pseudogene status. CDR3 in amino acids: CASSKALHRGDSPLHF. The CDR3 coding sequence is TGTGCCAGCAGCAAAGCTCTGCACAGGGGGGATTCACCCCTCCACTTT.